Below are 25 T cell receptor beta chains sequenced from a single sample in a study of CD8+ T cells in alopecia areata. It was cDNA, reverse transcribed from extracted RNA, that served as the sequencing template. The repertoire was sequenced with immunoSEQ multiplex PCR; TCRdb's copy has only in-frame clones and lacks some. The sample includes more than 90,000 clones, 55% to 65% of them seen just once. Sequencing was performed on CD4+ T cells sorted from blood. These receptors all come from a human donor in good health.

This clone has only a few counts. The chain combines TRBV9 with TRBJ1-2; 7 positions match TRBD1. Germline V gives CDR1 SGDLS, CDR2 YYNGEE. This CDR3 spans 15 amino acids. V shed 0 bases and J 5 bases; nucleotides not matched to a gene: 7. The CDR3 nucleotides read TGTGCCAGCAGCGTAGTCGACAGGGTTGGGTATGGCTACACCTTC. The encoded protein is CASSVVDRVGYGYTF.

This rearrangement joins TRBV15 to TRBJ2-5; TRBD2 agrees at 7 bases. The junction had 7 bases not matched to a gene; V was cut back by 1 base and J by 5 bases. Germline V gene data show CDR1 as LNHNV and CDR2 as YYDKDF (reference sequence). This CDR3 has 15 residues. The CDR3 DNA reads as TGTGCCACCAGCAGAGGTGCGGGGGTGGTGGAGACCCAGTACTTC. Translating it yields CATSRGAGVVETQYF. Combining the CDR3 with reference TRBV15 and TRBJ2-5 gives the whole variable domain DAMVIQNPRYQVTQFGKPVTLSCSQTLNHNVMYWYQQKSSQAPKLLFHYYDKDFNNEADTPDNFQSRRPNTSFCFLDIRSPGLGDTAMYLCATSRGAGVVETQYFGPGTRLLVL.

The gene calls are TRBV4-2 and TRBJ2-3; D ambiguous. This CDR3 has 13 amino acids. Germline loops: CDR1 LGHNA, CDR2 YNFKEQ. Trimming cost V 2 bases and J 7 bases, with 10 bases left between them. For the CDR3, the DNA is TGTGCCAGCAGCCAATCTGAACCGCATACGCAGTATTTT. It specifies CASSQSEPHTQYF.

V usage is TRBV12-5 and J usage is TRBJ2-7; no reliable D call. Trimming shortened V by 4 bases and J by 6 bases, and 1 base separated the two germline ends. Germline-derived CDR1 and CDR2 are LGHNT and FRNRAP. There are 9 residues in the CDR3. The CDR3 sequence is CASGSEQYF. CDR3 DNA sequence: TGTGCTAGTGGTTCCGAGCAGTACTTC.

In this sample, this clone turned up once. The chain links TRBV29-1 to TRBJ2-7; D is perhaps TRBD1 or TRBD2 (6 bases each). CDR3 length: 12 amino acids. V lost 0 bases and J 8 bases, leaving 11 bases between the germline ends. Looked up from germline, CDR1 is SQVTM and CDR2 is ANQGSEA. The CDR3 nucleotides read TGCAGCGTTGAAGACGGGGGCATTAAGCAGTACTTC. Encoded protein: CSVEDGGIKQYF.

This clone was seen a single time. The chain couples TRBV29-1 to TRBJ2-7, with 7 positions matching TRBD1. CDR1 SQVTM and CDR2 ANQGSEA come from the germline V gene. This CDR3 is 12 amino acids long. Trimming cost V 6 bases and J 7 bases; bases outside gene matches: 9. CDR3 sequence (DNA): TGCAGCGTCTTCACAGGGGCAGGGGAGCAGTACTTC. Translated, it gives CSVFTGAGEQYF.

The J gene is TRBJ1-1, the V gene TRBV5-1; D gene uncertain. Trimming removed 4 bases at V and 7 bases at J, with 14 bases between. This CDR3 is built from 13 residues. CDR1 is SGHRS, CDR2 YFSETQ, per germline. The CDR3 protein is CASSGTEYLEAFF. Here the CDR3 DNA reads TGCGCCAGCAGCGGAACAGAGTACCTTGAAGCTTTCTTT.

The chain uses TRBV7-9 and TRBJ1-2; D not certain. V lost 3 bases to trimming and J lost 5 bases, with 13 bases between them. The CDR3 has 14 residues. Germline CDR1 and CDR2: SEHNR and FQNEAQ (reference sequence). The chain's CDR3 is CASSFLQSPYGYTF. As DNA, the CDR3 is TGTGCCAGCAGCTTCCTGCAATCACCTTATGGCTACACCTTC.

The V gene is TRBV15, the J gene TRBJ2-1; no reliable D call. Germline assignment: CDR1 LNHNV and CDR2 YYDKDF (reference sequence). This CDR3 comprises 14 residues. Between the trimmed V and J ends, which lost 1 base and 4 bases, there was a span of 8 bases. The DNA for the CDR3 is TGTGCCACCAGCAGAGCGAGCCCATACAATGAGCAGTTCTTC. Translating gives CATSRASPYNEQFF.

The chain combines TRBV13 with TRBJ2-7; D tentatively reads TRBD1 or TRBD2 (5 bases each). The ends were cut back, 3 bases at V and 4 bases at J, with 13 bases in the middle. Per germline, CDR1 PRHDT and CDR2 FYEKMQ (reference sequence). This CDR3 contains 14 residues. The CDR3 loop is CASSLDGTVYEQYF. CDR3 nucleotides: TGTGCCAGCAGCTTGGACGGGACGGTATACGAGCAGTACTTC. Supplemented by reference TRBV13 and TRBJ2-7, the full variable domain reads AAGVIQSPRHLIKEKRETATLKCYPIPRHDTVYWYQQGPGQDPQFLISFYEKMQSDKGSIPDRFSAQQFSDYHSELNMSSLELGDSALYFCASSLDGTVYEQYFGPGTRLTVT.

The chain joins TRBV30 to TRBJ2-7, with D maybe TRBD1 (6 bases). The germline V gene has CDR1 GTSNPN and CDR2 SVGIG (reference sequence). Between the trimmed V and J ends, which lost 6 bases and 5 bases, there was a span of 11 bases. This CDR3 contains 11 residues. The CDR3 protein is CACLQGNEQYF. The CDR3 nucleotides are TGTGCCTGCCTACAGGGTAACGAGCAGTACTTC.

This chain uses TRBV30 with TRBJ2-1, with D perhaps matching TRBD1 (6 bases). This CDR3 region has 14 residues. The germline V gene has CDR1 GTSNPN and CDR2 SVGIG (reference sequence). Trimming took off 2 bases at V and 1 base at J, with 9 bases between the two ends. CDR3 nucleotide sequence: TGTGCCTGGAGTTCGGACAGATCCTACAATGAGCAGTTCTTC. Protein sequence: CAWSSDRSYNEQFF.

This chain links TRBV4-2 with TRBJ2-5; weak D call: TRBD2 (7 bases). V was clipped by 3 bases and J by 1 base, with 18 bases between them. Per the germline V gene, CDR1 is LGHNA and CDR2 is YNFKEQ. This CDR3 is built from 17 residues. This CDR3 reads CASSQGPIGGGQETQYF. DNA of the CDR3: TGTGCCAGCAGCCAGGGCCCGATAGGGGGGGGCCAAGAGACCCAGTACTTC.

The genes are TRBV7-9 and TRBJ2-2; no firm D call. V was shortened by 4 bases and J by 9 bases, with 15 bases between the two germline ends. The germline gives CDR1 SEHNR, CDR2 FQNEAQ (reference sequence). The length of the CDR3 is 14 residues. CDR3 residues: CASSSNPGPRELFF. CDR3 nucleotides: TGTGCCAGCAGCTCAAACCCTGGCCCGCGGGAGCTGTTTTTT.

DNA for the CDR3: TGTGCCAGCAGCGCCAGGGGGGGAGGTTACGAGCAGTACTTC. Its protein is CASSARGGGYEQYF. The gene calls are TRBV7-9 and TRBJ2-7; TRBD1 or TRBD2 may be the D gene (7 bases each). V lost 5 bases, J lost 4 bases, and 15 bases lay in between. CDR1 is SEHNR and CDR2 is FQNEAQ in the germline V gene (reference sequence). This CDR3 spans 14 amino acids.

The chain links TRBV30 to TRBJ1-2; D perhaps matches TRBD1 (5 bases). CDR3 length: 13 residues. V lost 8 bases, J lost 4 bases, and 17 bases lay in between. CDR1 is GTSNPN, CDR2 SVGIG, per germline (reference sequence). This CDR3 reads CAGTVRSLYGYTF. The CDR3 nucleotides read TGTGCCGGGACCGTGCGGTCCCTCTATGGCTACACCTTC.

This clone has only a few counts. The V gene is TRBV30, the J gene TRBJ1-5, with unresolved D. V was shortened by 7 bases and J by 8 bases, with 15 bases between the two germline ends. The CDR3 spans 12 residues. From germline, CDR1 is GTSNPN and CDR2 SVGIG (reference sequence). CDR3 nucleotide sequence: TGTGCCTTTAGGACCCCTCCTGAGCCCCAGCATTTT. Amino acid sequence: CAFRTPPEPQHF.

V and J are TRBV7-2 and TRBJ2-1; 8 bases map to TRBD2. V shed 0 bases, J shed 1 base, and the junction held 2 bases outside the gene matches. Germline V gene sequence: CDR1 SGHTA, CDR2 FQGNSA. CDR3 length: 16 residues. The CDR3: CASSLARGGSYNEQFF. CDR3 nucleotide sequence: TGTGCCAGCAGCTTAGCTCGCGGGGGGTCCTACAATGAGCAGTTCTTC.

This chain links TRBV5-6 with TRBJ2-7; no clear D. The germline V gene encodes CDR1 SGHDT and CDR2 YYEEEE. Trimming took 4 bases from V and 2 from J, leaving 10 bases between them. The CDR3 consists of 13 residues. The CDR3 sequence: CASSLEYPYEQYF. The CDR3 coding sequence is TGTGCCAGCAGCCTAGAGTATCCCTACGAGCAGTACTTC.

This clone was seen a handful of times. CDR3 amino acids: CASSLADRRVYEQYF. The CDR3 DNA follows: TGTGCCAGCAGCTTAGCGGACCGGAGGGTCTACGAGCAGTACTTC. The chain is built from TRBV11-2 and TRBJ2-7; D might be TRBD2 (6 bases). The germline V gene has CDR1 SGHAT and CDR2 FQNNGV. Deletions cut 1 base from V and 3 bases from J, with 13 bases between. The CDR3 totals 15 residues.

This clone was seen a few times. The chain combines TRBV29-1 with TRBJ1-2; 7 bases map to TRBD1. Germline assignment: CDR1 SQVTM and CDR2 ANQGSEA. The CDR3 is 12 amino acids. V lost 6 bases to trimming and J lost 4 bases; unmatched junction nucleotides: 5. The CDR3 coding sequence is TGCAGCGTAGAACGGACAGGCTATGGCTACACCTTC. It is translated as CSVERTGYGYTF.

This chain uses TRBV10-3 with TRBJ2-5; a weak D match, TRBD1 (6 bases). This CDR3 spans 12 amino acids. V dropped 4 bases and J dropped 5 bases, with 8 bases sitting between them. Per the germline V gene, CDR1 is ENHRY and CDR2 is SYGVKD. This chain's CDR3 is CAISGGRETQYF. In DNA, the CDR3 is TGTGCCATCAGTGGGGGGCGCGAGACCCAGTACTTC.

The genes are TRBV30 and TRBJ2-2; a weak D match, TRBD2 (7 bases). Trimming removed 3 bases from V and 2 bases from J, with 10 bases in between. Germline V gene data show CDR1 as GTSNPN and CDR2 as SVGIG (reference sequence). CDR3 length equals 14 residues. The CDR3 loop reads CAWSGGRNTGELFF. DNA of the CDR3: TGTGCCTGGAGCGGGGGGCGAAACACCGGGGAGCTGTTTTTT.

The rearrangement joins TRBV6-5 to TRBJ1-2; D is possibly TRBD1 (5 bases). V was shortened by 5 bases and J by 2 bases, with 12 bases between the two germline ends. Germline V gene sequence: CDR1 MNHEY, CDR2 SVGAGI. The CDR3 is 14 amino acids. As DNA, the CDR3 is TGTGCCAGCAGTATGACCAGGGAAAACTATGGCTACACCTTC. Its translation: CASSMTRENYGYTF.

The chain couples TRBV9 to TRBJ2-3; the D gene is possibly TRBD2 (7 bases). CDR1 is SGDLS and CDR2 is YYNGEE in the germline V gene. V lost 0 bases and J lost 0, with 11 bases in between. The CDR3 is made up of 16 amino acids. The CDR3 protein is CASSVGGGRSTDTQYF. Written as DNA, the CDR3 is TGTGCCAGCAGCGTAGGCGGGGGCCGCAGCACAGATACGCAGTATTTT.